A single sample is the source of the 21 T cell receptor beta chains below, sequenced in a study of CD8+CD57+ T cells in acquired aplastic anemia. Profiles of TCR beta VDJ and CDR3 were generated from a genomic DNA template. MiXCR was run by TCRdb on the reads, yielding one entry per CDR3 protein. This table holds around 180,000 distinct CDR3 sequences, around 66% found once. Source material: sorted CD4+, CD8+, or CD8+CD57+ T cells (not recorded which) from PBMCs. These receptors were collected from a human donor with severe aplastic anemia or a healthy control (not recorded which).

J is TRBJ2-2 and V is TRBV9; possible D gene TRBD1, 6 bases. Germline V gene data show CDR1 as SGDLS and CDR2 as YYNGEE. V gave up 1 base and J gave up 0 bases, with 10 bases separating them. The CDR3 extends over 16 amino acids. In DNA, the CDR3 is TGTGCCAGCAGCGTAAAGGACAGAACGAACACCGGGGAGCTGTTTTTT. Its protein product is CASSVKDRTNTGELFF. Together with reference TRBV9 and TRBJ2-2, the CDR3 gives the full variable domain: DSGVTQTPKHLITATGQRVTLRCSPRSGDLSVYWYQQSLDQGLQFLIQYYNGEERAKGNILERFSAQQFPDLHSELNLSSLELGDSALYFCASSVKDRTNTGELFFGEGSRLTVL.

For this clonotype: The junction does not match germline at one end; this may be a read error. This chain joins TRBV2 and TRBJ1-6; D is undetermined. The CDR3 extends over 15 amino acids. Germline CDR1 SNHLY, CDR2 FYNNEI. The CDR3 protein is CASSEARTANSPLHF. Here the CDR3 DNA reads TGTGCCAGCAGTGAAGCCCGGACGGCTAATTCACCACTCCACTTT.

The chain uses TRBV9 and TRBJ2-3; 10 bases line up with TRBD2. The trim removed 4 bases at V and 3 bases at J, leaving 8 bases unmatched. Germline CDR1 and CDR2: SGDLS and YYNGEE. CDR3 length: 16 residues. This CDR3 reads CASSISGGQGTDTQYF. For the CDR3, the DNA is TGTGCCAGCAGCATTAGCGGGGGGCAAGGTACAGATACGCAGTATTTT. Based on the CDR3 plus reference TRBV9 and TRBJ2-3, the full variable domain is DSGVTQTPKHLITATGQRVTLRCSPRSGDLSVYWYQQSLDQGLQFLIQYYNGEERAKGNILERFSAQQFPDLHSELNLSSLELGDSALYFCASSISGGQGTDTQYFGPGTRLTVL.

This clonotype was counted many times. This rearrangement joins TRBV6-4 to TRBJ2-6, with D possibly being TRBD1 (6 bases). This CDR3 has 16 amino acids. Germline CDR1 is MRHNA and CDR2 is SNTAGT. V lost 3 bases and J 0 bases, leaving 9 bases between the germline ends. The CDR3 DNA reads as TGTGCCAGCAGTGATACGACAGGCTCTGGGGCCAACGTCCTGACTTTC. It encodes CASSDTTGSGANVLTF.

V gene TRBV11-2 combines with J gene TRBJ2-6; perhaps D is TRBD1 or TRBD2 (5 bases each). The germline V gene has CDR1 SGHAT and CDR2 FQNNGV. V was cut by 7 bases and J by 2 bases, with 21 bases left in between. This CDR3 contains 18 residues. As DNA, the CDR3 is TGTGCCAGCACCACGAATCGGGTCCGGGGCGCTGGGGCCAACGTCCTGACTTTC. This translates into CASTTNRVRGAGANVLTF.

The chain has TRBV7-8 and TRBJ1-2; D gene ambiguous. With 7 bases removed from V and 2 bases from J, the gap between germline ends came to 17 bases. The CDR3 contains 15 residues. Per germline, CDR1 SGHVS and CDR2 FQNEAQ. CDR3 coding DNA: TGTGCCAGCAAAAGCACATTAGAGAAGAACTATGGCTACACCTTC. It codes for CASKSTLEKNYGYTF.

The chain joins TRBV4-3 to TRBJ1-6, with TRBD1 matching over 10 bases. The CDR3 runs 15 residues. Germline V gene lookup returns CDR1 LGHNA and CDR2 YSLEER. V gave up 4 bases and J gave up 8 bases; unmatched junction bases: 5. As DNA, the CDR3 is TGCGCCAGCAGCCCCGGGACAGGGGAGGATTCACCCCTCCACTTT. Its protein product is CASSPGTGEDSPLHF.

About this clonotype itself: The junction departs from germline at one end; a sequencing error may be responsible. This chain links TRBV9 with TRBJ1-1; D uncertain. In germline, CDR1 is SGDLS, CDR2 YYNGEE. The CDR3 spans 15 residues. DNA for the CDR3: TGTGCCAGCAGCGTAGTCCCGGTACAGTACACTGAGGCTTTCTTT. Its protein is CASSVVPVQYTEAFF.

This clonotype occurred many times. The genes are TRBV6-1 and TRBJ2-7; TRBD2 matches 7 bases. In germline, CDR1 is MNHNS, CDR2 SASEGT. Unmatched junction bases numbered 8, after V lost 4 bases and J lost 5 bases. The CDR3 has 14 residues. CDR3 in amino acids: CASSGTTSSHEQYF. In nucleotides, the CDR3 is TGTGCCAGCAGTGGCACGACTAGCAGTCACGAGCAGTACTTC.

Only a few counts were recorded for this clonotype. V and J are TRBV20-1 and TRBJ2-1, with unresolved D. The CDR3 is 13 residues long. Per the germline V gene, CDR1 is DFQATT and CDR2 is SNEGSKA (reference sequence). Trimming removed 4 bases at V and 5 bases at J, with 12 bases between. The CDR3 is CSATPGRNNEQFF. The CDR3 nucleotides read TGCAGTGCTACCCCTGGAAGGAACAATGAGCAGTTCTTC.

Turning to this clonotype: One end of the junction is discordant with germline, which a read error may explain. The V call is TRBV10-3, the J call TRBJ1-6; D remains ambiguous. Germline CDR1 is ENHRY and CDR2 is SYGVKD. The CDR3 sequence is 14 residues long. The CDR3 sequence is CASSYSIGSTPLHF. The CDR3 region has the DNA TGTGCCAGCAGTTACTCGATCGGGTCCACACCCCTCCACTTT.

In its sample, this clonotype was seen a few times. The chain links TRBV2 to TRBJ2-7, with no clear D. Germline CDR1 SNHLY, CDR2 FYNNEI. The V end was cut by 3 bases, the J end by 3 bases, with 0 bases between. The CDR3 has 10 amino acids. CDR3: CASSDYEQYF. The CDR3 nucleotides read TGTGCCAGCAGTGACTACGAGCAGTACTTC.

The chain combines TRBV7-6 with TRBJ2-3; 10 bases fit TRBD1. CDR3 size: 15 residues. Trimming at V came to 3 bases and at J to 4 bases, leaving 4 bases not matched to a gene. CDR1 is SGHVS, CDR2 FNYEAQ, per germline. CDR3 nucleotide sequence: TGTGCCAGCAGCTTGACAGGGGGCTTCGCAGATACGCAGTATTTT. It encodes CASSLTGGFADTQYF.

This clonotype has more than one count but fewer than ten. The rearrangement links TRBV7-3 to TRBJ1-1; no firm D call. Germline V lookup: CDR1 SGHTA, CDR2 FQGTGA. V gave up 2 bases and J gave up 8 bases, with 0 bases separating them. This CDR3 is 9 amino acids long. The CDR3 here is CASSLEAFF. CDR3 bases: TGTGCCAGCAGCTTAGAAGCTTTCTTT.

This clonotype was picked up many times. This chain connects TRBV6-5 to TRBJ2-7; the D call may be TRBD1 or TRBD2 (5 bases each). The CDR3 is 14 amino acids. Germline lookup yields CDR1 MNHEY and CDR2 SVGAGI. Trimming cost V 4 bases and J 3 bases, with 13 bases left between them. CDR3 loop: CASSSRDGVYEQYF. The CDR3, as DNA: TGTGCCAGCAGTTCCCGGGACGGGGTCTACGAGCAGTACTTC.

The sample holds many counts of this clonotype. The rearrangement links TRBV29-1 to TRBJ1-2; 7 nucleotides align to TRBD1. The CDR3 is 10 residues long. J lost 7 bases, V lost 5 bases, and 1 base had no gene match. Germline V gene data show CDR1 as SQVTM and CDR2 as ANQGSEA. The CDR3 DNA reads as TGCAGCGTTACAGGGGTTGGCTACACCTTC. Translated: CSVTGVGYTF.

The gene calls are TRBV24-1 and TRBJ2-2; D not certain. Deletions cut 3 bases from V and 10 bases from J, with 14 bases between. The length of the CDR3 is 14 residues. Germline V gene data show CDR1 as KGHDR and CDR2 as SFDVKD. CDR3 sequence: CATSDPARSEELFF. CDR3 coding DNA: TGTGCCACCAGTGATCCGGCCCGGTCCGAGGAGCTGTTTTTT.

The rearrangement joins TRBV7-8 to TRBJ2-3; no clear D gene. The CDR3 has 15 residues. Per the germline V gene, CDR1 is SGHVS and CDR2 is FQNEAQ. V was trimmed by 3 bases and J by 1 base, leaving 11 bases between them. Here the CDR3 DNA reads TGTGCCAGCAGCTTGGGGATGCCCGGCACAGATACGCAGTATTTT. It is translated as CASSLGMPGTDTQYF.

CDR3 DNA sequence: TGTGCCAGCAGTTTCCTGACAGGGTTTAGGGATGGCTACACCTTC. This codes for CASSFLTGFRDGYTF. The rearrangement joins TRBV6-6 to TRBJ1-2; 7 bases map to TRBD1. The CDR3 runs 15 residues. Unmatched junction bases numbered 11, after V lost 4 bases and J lost 6 bases. Germline lookup yields CDR1 MNHNY and CDR2 SVGAGI (reference sequence).

The genes are TRBV5-1 and TRBJ1-4, with 12 bases aligning to TRBD1. The CDR3 sequence is 14 residues long. Germline CDR1 reads SGHRS; CDR2 reads YFSETQ. J gave up 11 bases and V 3 bases, and 5 bases lay outside the gene matches. The CDR3 DNA reads TGCGCCAGCAGCTGGGGACAGGGGGCAGAGAAACTGTTTTTT. This encodes CASSWGQGAEKLFF.

The chain employs TRBV9 and TRBJ1-6, with 7 bases matching TRBD1. The CDR3 contains 14 residues. Germline V gene lookup returns CDR1 SGDLS and CDR2 YYNGEE. V gave up 3 bases and J gave up 10 bases; unmatched junction bases: 7. The CDR3 spells CASSGTGVRSPLHF. The CDR3 DNA follows: TGTGCCAGCAGCGGAACAGGGGTTCGGTCACCCCTCCACTTT. Full variable domain (missing parts from reference TRBV9 and TRBJ1-6): DSGVTQTPKHLITATGQRVTLRCSPRSGDLSVYWYQQSLDQGLQFLIQYYNGEERAKGNILERFSAQQFPDLHSELNLSSLELGDSALYFCASSGTGVRSPLHFGNGTRLTVT.